Below are 19 T cell receptor beta chains sequenced from a single sample in a study of molecular identifiers for immune sequencing clone quantification. TCRdb passed the PCR reads through MiXCR, listing each CDR3 protein once. Here the sample spans a few hundred thousand distinct CDR3 sequences, about 21% being singletons. Sample: naive CD8+ T cells from blood, with Jurkat cell RNA spiked in. Sample subset: FACS-sorted CD8+CD4-CCR7+CD45RA+ naive T cells. Receptor source: a human donor in good health. Some libraries in this study had Jurkat cell RNA spiked in.

The chain uses TRBV6-5 and TRBJ1-2; 7 bases match TRBD1. Germline loops: CDR1 MNHEY, CDR2 SVGAGI. The CDR3 covers 14 residues. With 5 bases clipped from V and 2 bases from J, the junction kept 5 bases outside the gene matches. The CDR3 sequence is CASSRQGTNYGYTF. Written as DNA, the CDR3 is TGTGCCAGCAGTCGACAGGGAACCAACTATGGCTACACCTTC.

This clonotype has a handful of counts. The V and J genes are TRBV7-6 and TRBJ2-3; 10 nucleotides match TRBD1. The CDR3 runs to 16 residues. J gave up 3 bases and V 5 bases, and 8 bases lay outside the gene matches. Germline V gene data show CDR1 as SGHVS and CDR2 as FNYEAQ. This chain's CDR3 is CASSPLTGGATDTQYF. DNA of the CDR3: TGTGCCAGCAGCCCCCTGACAGGGGGCGCGACAGATACGCAGTATTTT.

In this sample, this clonotype turned up many times. The chain couples TRBV4-3 to TRBJ2-7; 7 bases align to TRBD1. Trimming took 6 bases from V and 2 from J; bases not matched to a gene: 10. The germline gives CDR1 LGHNA, CDR2 YSLEER. The length of the CDR3 is 15 residues. CDR3: CASSAGTASTYEQYF. The CDR3 DNA reads TGCGCCAGCAGTGCCGGGACAGCGTCGACCTACGAGCAGTACTTC.

This clonotype was seen repeatedly, ten times or more. J is TRBJ1-1 and V is TRBV12-3 or TRBV12-4, with TRBD1 matching over 7 bases. The V segment lost 6 bases and the J segment 2 bases; nucleotides outside the gene matches: 3. This CDR3 is 13 amino acids long. This CDR3 reads CASSGTVNTEAFF. CDR3 coding DNA: TGTGCCAGCAGCGGGACAGTCAACACTGAAGCTTTCTTT.

This clonotype was detected once. A read error may explain this, as a much larger clone is one base away. V is TRBV5-5 and J is TRBJ2-6; D could derive from TRBD1 or TRBD2 (5 bases each). The germline gives CDR1 SGHKS, CDR2 YYEKEE (reference sequence). The CDR3 contains 15 residues. The DNA for the CDR3 is TGTGCCAGCAGCTTGGTGGGGTCCGGGGCCAACGCCCTGACTTTC. This codes for CASSLVGSGANALTF.

This clonotype has a count of ten or more. The J gene is TRBJ1-1, the V gene TRBV6-5; D not resolved. Germline V CDR1 and CDR2: MNHEY, SVGAGI. The CDR3 runs to 13 residues. V gave up 2 bases and J gave up 3 bases, with 7 bases separating them. Here the CDR3 DNA reads TGTGCCAGCAGTTACGGAATAGACACTGAAGCTTTCTTT. It specifies CASSYGIDTEAFF.

In its sample, this clonotype was seen many times. The V call is TRBV7-9, the J call TRBJ1-1; D gene unclear. The germline CDR1 and CDR2 sequences are SEHNR and FQNEAQ (reference sequence). The ends were cut back, 1 base at V and 1 base at J, with 10 bases in the middle. CDR3 length equals 15 residues. The DNA for the CDR3 is TGTGCCAGCAGCTTAGTCAGGACCGGGAACACTGAAGCTTTCTTT. Its translation: CASSLVRTGNTEAFF.

A few counts support this clonotype. The CDR3 bases are TGTGCCAGCAGCGGATGGAGTGCCAGGGGGCAAACTGAAGCTTTCTTT. Amino acids: CASSGWSARGQTEAFF. The J gene is TRBJ1-1, the V gene TRBV5-6, with 8 positions matching TRBD1. CDR3 length: 16 residues. Germline assignment: CDR1 SGHDT and CDR2 YYEEEE. J was trimmed by 5 bases and V by 4 bases; bases with no gene match: 13.

This clonotype occurred a few times. V and J are TRBV6-2 or TRBV6-3 and TRBJ2-3; D might be TRBD2 (6 bases). The CDR3 consists of 13 residues. The ends were cut back, 8 bases at V and 14 bases at J, with 23 bases in the middle. Germline CDR1 is MNHEY and CDR2 is SVGEGT. The CDR3: CASLNQAGGDAYF. CDR3 sequence (DNA): TGTGCCAGCCTAAATCAGGCCGGGGGTGATGCGTATTTT.

This clonotype occurred many times. The gene calls are TRBV12-5 and TRBJ1-1; weak D call: TRBD1 (5 bases). Trimming cost V 5 bases and J 4 bases, with 11 bases left between them. The V gene's germline CDR1 is LGHNT and CDR2 FRNRAP. The CDR3 extends over 13 amino acids. CDR3: CASGVPGFTEAFF. The CDR3 DNA is TGTGCTAGTGGTGTGCCAGGGTTCACTGAAGCTTTCTTT. Supplemented by reference TRBV12-5 and TRBJ1-1, the full variable domain reads DARVTQTPRHKVTEMGQEVTMRCQPILGHNTVFWYRQTMMQGLELLAYFRNRAPLDDSGMPKDRFSAEMPDATLATLKIQPSEPRDSAVYFCASGVPGFTEAFFGQGTRLTVV.

This clonotype appeared many times. This sequence joins TRBV7-9 and TRBJ2-7; D not certain. V dropped 3 bases and J dropped 6 bases, with 15 bases sitting between them. In germline, CDR1 is SEHNR, CDR2 FQNEAQ (reference sequence). The CDR3 covers 14 residues. The CDR3 loop is CASSFPGSPREQYF. The CDR3 DNA is TGTGCCAGCAGCTTCCCTGGTAGCCCTCGCGAGCAGTACTTC.

This clonotype has at least ten counts. This chain uses TRBV6-5 with TRBJ1-1; D uncertain. The CDR3 loop spans 16 amino acids. Germline CDR1 and CDR2: MNHEY and SVGAGI. V lost 8 bases, J lost 6 bases, and 25 bases lay in between. Here the CDR3 DNA reads TGTGCCAGCTCCGAAAGGGTCCCCCACATTGGGGCTGAAGCTTTCTTT. It codes for CASSERVPHIGAEAFF.

This clonotype was found a few times. The chain links TRBV5-1 to TRBJ2-5, with TRBD2 matching over 8 bases. The CDR3 has 15 amino acids. The V gene end was trimmed by 0 bases and the J gene end by 2 bases; junction bases not matched to a gene: 3. Germline CDR1 is SGHRS and CDR2 is YFSETQ. The CDR3 DNA reads as TGCGCCAGCAGCTTGGTAGCGGGGAGGCAAGAGACCCAGTACTTC. Translation: CASSLVAGRQETQYF. Together with reference TRBV5-1 and TRBJ2-5, the CDR3 gives the full variable domain: KAGVTQTPRYLIKTRGQQVTLSCSPISGHRSVSWYQQTPGQGLQFLFEYFSETQRNKGNFPGRFSGRQFSNSRSEMNVSTLELGDSALYLCASSLVAGRQETQYFGPGTRLLVL.

This clonotype was recorded many times. The chain carries TRBV19 and TRBJ2-2; TRBD1 is a possible D gene (5 bases). The V end lost 6 bases, the J end lost 4 bases, and 18 bases lay between the germline ends. The CDR3 contains 16 residues. CDR1 is LNHDA and CDR2 is SQIVND in the germline V gene (reference sequence). In nucleotides, the CDR3 is TGTGCCAGTAGATCACAGGTGTGGACACCCACCGGGGAGCTGTTTTTT. As protein: CASRSQVWTPTGELFF.

As regards this clonotype: The germline gene is not matched at one end of the junction; a read error may be the cause. This chain joins TRBV30 and TRBJ2-7; D uncertain. CDR3 length: 13 residues. Germline CDR1 reads GTSNPN; CDR2 reads SVGIG (reference sequence). The CDR3 DNA is TGTGCCTGGAGTGTAGGCCTCTCCTACGGGCAGTACTTC. Protein product: CAWSVGLSYGQYF.

V and J are TRBV7-9 and TRBJ2-5; no firm D call. V was shortened by 1 base and J by 3 bases, with 9 bases between the two germline ends. The CDR3 consists of 14 residues. Germline CDR1 is SEHNR and CDR2 is FQNEAQ (reference sequence). CDR3 nucleotide sequence: TGTGCCAGCAGCTTAGTAGAGACGAAAGAGACCCAGTACTTC. Its translation: CASSLVETKETQYF.

This clonotype was observed a handful of times. The rearrangement links TRBV12-3 or TRBV12-4 to TRBJ2-3; 8 nucleotides match TRBD1. The CDR3 consists of 16 residues. The junction had 12 bases not matched to a gene; V was cut back by 6 bases and J by 4 bases. The CDR3 protein is CASSLRQGWNPDTQYF. In DNA form, the CDR3 reads TGTGCCAGCAGCCTTAGACAGGGGTGGAACCCAGATACGCAGTATTTT.

There are many counts of this clonotype. The V and J genes are TRBV9 and TRBJ2-7; 11 nucleotides match TRBD2. With V trimmed by 3 bases and J by 4 bases, 3 bases remained unmatched. The germline V gene has CDR1 SGDLS and CDR2 YYNGEE. The CDR3 totals 14 residues. The CDR3: CASSEGLADYEQYF. The CDR3 coding sequence is TGTGCCAGCAGCGAGGGACTAGCGGATTACGAGCAGTACTTC.

About this clonotype itself: Being one base from a much bigger clone, this may be a read error. The rearrangement uses TRBV5-4 and TRBJ2-7, with 12 bases lining up with TRBD1. Germline CDR1 and CDR2: SGHNT and YYREEE (reference sequence). The CDR3 runs 16 residues. Unmatched junction bases numbered 9, after V lost 1 base and J lost 7 bases. CDR3 loop: CASSLIGTGGPGEQYF. CDR3 DNA: TGTGCCAGCAGCTTGATTGGGACAGGGGGCCCGGGTGAGCAGTACTTC.